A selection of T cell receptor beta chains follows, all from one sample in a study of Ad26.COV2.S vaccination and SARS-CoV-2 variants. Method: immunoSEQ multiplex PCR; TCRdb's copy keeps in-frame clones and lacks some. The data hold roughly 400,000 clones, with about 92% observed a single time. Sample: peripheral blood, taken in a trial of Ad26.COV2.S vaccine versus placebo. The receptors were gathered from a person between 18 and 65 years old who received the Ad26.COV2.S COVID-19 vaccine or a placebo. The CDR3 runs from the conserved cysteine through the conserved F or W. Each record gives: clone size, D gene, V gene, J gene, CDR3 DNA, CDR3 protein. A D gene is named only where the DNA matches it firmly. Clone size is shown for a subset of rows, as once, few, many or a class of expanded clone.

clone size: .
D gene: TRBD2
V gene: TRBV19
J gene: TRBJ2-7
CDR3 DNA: TGTGCCAGCTCCGGGACTAGAAGGGAGCAGTACTTC
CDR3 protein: CASSGTRREQYF

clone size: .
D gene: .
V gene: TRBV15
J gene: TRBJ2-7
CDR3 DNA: TGTGCCACCAGCAGAGATACCGCGGGATCCTCCTACGAGCAGTACTTC
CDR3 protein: CATSRDTAGSSYEQYF

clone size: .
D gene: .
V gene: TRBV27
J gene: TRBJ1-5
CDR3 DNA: TGTGCCAGCAGTGGACAGCGCAATCAGCCCCAGCATTTT
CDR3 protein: CASSGQRNQPQHF

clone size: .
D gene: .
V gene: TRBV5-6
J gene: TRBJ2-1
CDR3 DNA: TGTGCCAGCAGCTTGAGTGGGGGTCCCAGATCCTACAATGAGCAGTTCTTC
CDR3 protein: CASSLSGGPRSYNEQFF

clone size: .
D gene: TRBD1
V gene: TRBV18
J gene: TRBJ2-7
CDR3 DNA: TGTGCCAGCTCACCGACAGGGGGTTACGAGCAGTACTTC
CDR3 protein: CASSPTGGYEQYF

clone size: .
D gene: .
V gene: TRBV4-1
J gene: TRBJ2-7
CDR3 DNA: TGCGCCAGCAGCCAAGGGTTTGAAGGGGCGTTCTACGAGCAGTACTTC
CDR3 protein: CASSQGFEGAFYEQYF

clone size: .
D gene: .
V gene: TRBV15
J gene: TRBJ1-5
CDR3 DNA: TGTGCCACCAGCGAACGTTTTGGCAATCAGCCCCAGCATTTT
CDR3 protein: CATSERFGNQPQHF

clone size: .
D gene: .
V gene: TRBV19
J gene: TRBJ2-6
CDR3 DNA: TGTGCCAGTAGTAGTGGGATTGAAGGGATAAGCTCTGGGGCCAACGTCCTGACTTTC
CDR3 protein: CASSSGIEGISSGANVLTF

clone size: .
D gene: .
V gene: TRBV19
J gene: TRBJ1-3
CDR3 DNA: TGTGCCAGTAGTCACCCTGGCAGCATTGGAAACACCATATATTTT
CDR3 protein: CASSHPGSIGNTIYF

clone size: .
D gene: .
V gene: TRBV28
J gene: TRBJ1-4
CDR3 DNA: TGTGCCAGCAGTTTTGCGGGGGGTGGAACTAATGAAAAACTGTTTTTT
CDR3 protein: CASSFAGGGTNEKLFF

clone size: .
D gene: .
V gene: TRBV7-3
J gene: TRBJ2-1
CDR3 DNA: TGTGCCAGCAGCCGAGGGGGAGCCAACAATGAGCAGTTCTTC
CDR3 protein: CASSRGGANNEQFF

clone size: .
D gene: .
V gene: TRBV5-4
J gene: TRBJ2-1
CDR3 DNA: TGTGCCAGCAGCTTGGGGAGGGTCGGGAATGAGCAGTTCTTC
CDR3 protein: CASSLGRVGNEQFF

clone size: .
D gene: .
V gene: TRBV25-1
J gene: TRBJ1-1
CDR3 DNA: TGTGCCAGCAGTCCGGGATATGAAGCTTTCTTT
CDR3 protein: CASSPGYEAFF

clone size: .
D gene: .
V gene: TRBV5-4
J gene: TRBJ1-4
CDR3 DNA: TGTGCCAGCAGCAAAGGGGGGGTAGTCGGGGAAAAACTGTTTTTT
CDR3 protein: CASSKGGVVGEKLFF

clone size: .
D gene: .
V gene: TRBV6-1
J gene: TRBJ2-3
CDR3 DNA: TGTGCCAGCAGTGAAGCCCGGCAGGGGTTCACAGATACGCAGTATTTT
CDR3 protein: CASSEARQGFTDTQYF

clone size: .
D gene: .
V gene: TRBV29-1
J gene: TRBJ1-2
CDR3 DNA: TGCAGCGTTTGGCTATATGAGAACTATGGCTACACCTTC
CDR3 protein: CSVWLYENYGYTF

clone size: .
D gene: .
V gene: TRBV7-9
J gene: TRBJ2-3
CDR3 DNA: TGTGCCAGCAGCTTAGACTACCGCACAGATACGCAGTATTTT
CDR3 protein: CASSLDYRTDTQYF

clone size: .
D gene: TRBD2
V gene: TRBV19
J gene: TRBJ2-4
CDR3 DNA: TGTGCCAGTAGTCATAGCGGGGGGGAAAAAAACATTCAGTACTTC
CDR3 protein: CASSHSGGEKNIQYF

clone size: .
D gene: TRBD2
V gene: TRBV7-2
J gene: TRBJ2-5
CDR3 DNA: TGTGCCAGCAGCCCCACGGGTAGCGGGAGGGCGGAGACCCAGTACTTC
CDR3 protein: CASSPTGSGRAETQYF

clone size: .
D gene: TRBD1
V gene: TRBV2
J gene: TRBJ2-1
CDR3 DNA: TGTGCCAGCAGGCCCGGGACAGGGTACAATGAGCAGTTCTTC
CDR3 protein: CASRPGTGYNEQFF

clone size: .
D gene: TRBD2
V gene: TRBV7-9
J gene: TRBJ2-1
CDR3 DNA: TGTGCCAGCAGCTCCGGGACTAGCCGATACAATGAGCAGTTCTTC
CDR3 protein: CASSSGTSRYNEQFF

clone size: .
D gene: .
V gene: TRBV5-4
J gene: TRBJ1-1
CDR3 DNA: TGTGCCAGCAGCTTGGCCGCAGGGATGAACACTGAAGCTTTCTTT
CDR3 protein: CASSLAAGMNTEAFF

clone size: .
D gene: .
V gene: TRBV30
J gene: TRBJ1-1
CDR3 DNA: TGTGCCTGGAGGGTAACCGGGGGGGGCACTGAAGCTTTCTTT
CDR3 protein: CAWRVTGGGTEAFF

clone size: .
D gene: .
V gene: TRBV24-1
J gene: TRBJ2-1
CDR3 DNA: TGTGCCACCAGTGAGCCGGGTAGGGGCGATGAGCAGTTCTTC
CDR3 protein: CATSEPGRGDEQFF

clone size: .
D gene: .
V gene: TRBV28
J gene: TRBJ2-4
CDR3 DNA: TGTGCCAGCAGTTTTGTGTCAGCAAACATTCAGTACTTC
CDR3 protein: CASSFVSANIQYF

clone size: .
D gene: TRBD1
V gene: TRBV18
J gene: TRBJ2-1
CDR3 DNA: TGTGCCAGCTCACCCGGACAGGGTTTGGCTAATGAGCAGTTCTTC
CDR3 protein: CASSPGQGLANEQFF

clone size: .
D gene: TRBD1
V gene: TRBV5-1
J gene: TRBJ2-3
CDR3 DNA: TGCGCCAGCAGCTTGGGGACAGGGGACCCAGATACGCAGTATTTT
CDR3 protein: CASSLGTGDPDTQYF

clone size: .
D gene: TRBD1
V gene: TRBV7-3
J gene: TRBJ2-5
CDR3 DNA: TGTGCCAGCAGCTCCACAGGGGGGTACCAAGAGACCCAGTACTTC
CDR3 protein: CASSSTGGYQETQYF

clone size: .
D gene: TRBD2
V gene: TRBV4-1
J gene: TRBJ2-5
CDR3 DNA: TGCGCCAGCAGCCAAGACGCCGGGACTAGCGAAGAGACCCAGTACTTC
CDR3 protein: CASSQDAGTSEETQYF

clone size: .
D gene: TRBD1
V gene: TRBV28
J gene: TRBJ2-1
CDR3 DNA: TGTGCCAGCAGTAGAGCCGCCGGGACAGGGGGCTCCTACAATGAGCAGTTCTTC
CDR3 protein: CASSRAAGTGGSYNEQFF

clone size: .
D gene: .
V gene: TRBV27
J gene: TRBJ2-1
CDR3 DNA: TGTGCCAGCAGTTTGGCTAGCGTCAATGAGCAGTTCTTC
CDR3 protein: CASSLASVNEQFF

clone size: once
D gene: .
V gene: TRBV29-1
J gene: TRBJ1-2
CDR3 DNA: TGCAGCGTTGAAGGTCCGGATACATATGGCTACACCTTC
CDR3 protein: CSVEGPDTYGYTF

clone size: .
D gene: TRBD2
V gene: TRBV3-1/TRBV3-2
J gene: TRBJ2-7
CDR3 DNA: TGTGCCAGCAGCCACTTAGCGGGTCGCGAGCAGTACTTC
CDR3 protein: CASSHLAGREQYF

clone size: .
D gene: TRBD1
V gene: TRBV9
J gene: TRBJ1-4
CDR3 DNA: TGTGCCAGCAGCCCAGGGGTGGGACAGGGGAGTGAAAAACTGTTTTTT
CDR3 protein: CASSPGVGQGSEKLFF

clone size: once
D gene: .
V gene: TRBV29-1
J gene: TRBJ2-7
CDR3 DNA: TGCAGCGTTGCCGGGACTTTCGGATCCTACGAGCAGTACTTC
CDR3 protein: CSVAGTFGSYEQYF

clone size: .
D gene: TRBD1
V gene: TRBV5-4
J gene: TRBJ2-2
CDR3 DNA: TGTGCCAGCAGGACCGGGACAGGGAACACCGGGGAGCTGTTTTTT
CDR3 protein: CASRTGTGNTGELFF

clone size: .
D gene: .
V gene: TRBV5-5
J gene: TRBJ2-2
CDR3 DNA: TGTGCCAGCAGCTTGGTCTTCACTCACACCGGGGAGCTGTTTTTT
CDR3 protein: CASSLVFTHTGELFF

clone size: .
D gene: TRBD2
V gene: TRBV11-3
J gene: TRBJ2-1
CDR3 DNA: TGTGCCAGCAGCCGGGGGAGGGCCGACAATGAGCAGTTCTTC
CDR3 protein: CASSRGRADNEQFF

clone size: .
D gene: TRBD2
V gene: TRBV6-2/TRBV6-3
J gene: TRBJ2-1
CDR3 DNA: TGTGCCAGCAGTAACCCCGGGACTAACTACTACAATGAGCAGTTCTTC
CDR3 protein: CASSNPGTNYYNEQFF

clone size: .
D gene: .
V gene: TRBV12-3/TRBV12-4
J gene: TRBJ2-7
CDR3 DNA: TGTGCCAGCGGTCAGAGGGACGAGCAGTACTTC
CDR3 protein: CASGQRDEQYF

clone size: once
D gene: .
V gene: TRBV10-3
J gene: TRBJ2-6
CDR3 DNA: TGTGCCATCAGTGAGCGCCCCGGACGGTCCTCTGGGGCCAACGTCCTGACTTTC
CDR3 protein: CAISERPGRSSGANVLTF